This entry lists 28 T cell receptor beta chains sequenced from one sample in a study of T cells in localized non-small cell lung cancer (dated by TCRdb to 2018 to 2020). The library was obtained by the immunoSEQ multiplex PCR assay. In its TCRdb copy, this immuneACCESS table keeps in-frame sequences only and misses some clones. Where compared with another copy, unresolved V genes explain less than half of these, and the others have no known cause. In all, the sample holds tens of thousands of clones, and roughly 87% of those were seen once. Of the sample, 15% is held by the ten largest clones. Sequencing was performed on peripheral blood, taken before any cancer treatment. Receptors originate from a man aged 40-75 years with stage I squamous cell lung carcinoma.

The J gene is TRBJ1-6, the V gene TRBV18; 8 nucleotides match TRBD1. This CDR3 contains 15 residues. Looked up from germline, CDR1 is KGHSH and CDR2 is LQKENI. J gave up 15 bases and V 6 bases, and 16 bases lay outside the gene matches. The CDR3 sequence is CASSPQGAGSAGLHF. DNA for the CDR3: TGTGCCAGCTCTCCCCAGGGGGCGGGATCGGCTGGCCTCCACTTT.

V and J are TRBV5-4 and TRBJ2-4; D possibly matches TRBD1 or TRBD2 (5 bases each). V lost 1 base and J lost 14, with 16 bases in between. CDR3 length: 13 residues. CDR1 and CDR2 from the germline V gene are SGHNT and YYREEE (reference sequence). This CDR3 is CASSLPGGLGKYF. CDR3 DNA sequence: TGTGCCAGCAGCTTGCCTGGGGGTTTGGGAAAGTACTTC. Filled out from reference TRBV5-4 and TRBJ2-4, the complete variable domain reads ETGVTQSPTHLIKTRGQQVTLRCSSQSGHNTVSWYQQALGQGPQFIFQYYREEENGRGNFPPRFSGLQFPNYSSELNVNALELDDSALYLCASSLPGGLGKYFGAGTRLSVL.

The genes are TRBV18 and TRBJ1-1; D unresolved. The germline gives CDR1 KGHSH, CDR2 LQKENI. V shed 3 bases and J shed 0 bases, with 11 bases lying between them. The CDR3 is 15 residues long. The CDR3 reads CASSPSATLNTEAFF. The CDR3, as DNA: TGTGCCAGCTCACCGTCCGCGACACTGAACACTGAAGCTTTCTTT.

The chain employs TRBV6-6 and TRBJ1-2, with D unclear. This CDR3 has 12 amino acids. Germline CDR1 and CDR2: MNHNY and SVGAGI (reference sequence). Trimming cost V 6 bases and J 6 bases, with 11 bases left between them. As DNA, the CDR3 is TGTGCCAGCAGCCCGGGAAGAAATGGCTACACCTTC. Protein product: CASSPGRNGYTF.

The CDR3 here is CASSVLMGQGGQPQHF. CDR3 nucleotides: TGTGCCAGCAGTGTGTTAATGGGACAGGGGGGTCAGCCCCAGCATTTT. V is TRBV2 and J is TRBJ1-5; 11 nucleotides line up with TRBD1. After removal of 4 bases from V and 6 bases from J, the junction contained 8 bases not matched to a gene. CDR1 is SNHLY, CDR2 FYNNEI, per germline. The CDR3 covers 16 residues.

The chain is built from TRBV2 and TRBJ1-6, with D perhaps matching TRBD1 (5 bases). The germline V gene has CDR1 SNHLY and CDR2 FYNNEI. The V gene lost 8 bases and the J gene lost 10 bases, with 18 bases spanning the gap. The CDR3 loop spans 14 amino acids. The CDR3: CASCCAGPQSPLHF. In nucleotides, the CDR3 is TGTGCCAGCTGTTGCGCAGGGCCCCAATCACCCCTCCACTTT.

The chain carries TRBV13 and TRBJ1-2; D is uncertain. The CDR3 has 13 amino acids. The germline gives CDR1 PRHDT, CDR2 FYEKMQ (reference sequence). The V end was cut by 10 bases, the J end by 7 bases, with 19 bases between. In DNA form, the CDR3 reads TGTGCCACATATAGGGTCTTCCCGGGTGGCTACACCTTC. Protein product: CATYRVFPGGYTF.

The rearrangement links TRBV6-1 to TRBJ2-1; TRBD2 is a possible D gene (6 bases). The V gene lost 0 bases and the J gene lost 4 bases, with 7 bases spanning the gap. The germline CDR1 and CDR2 sequences are MNHNS and SASEGT. CDR3 size: 14 residues. The CDR3 is CASSEAGGYNEQFF. For the CDR3, the DNA is TGTGCCAGCAGTGAAGCCGGGGGATACAATGAGCAGTTCTTC.

The V and J genes are TRBV19 and TRBJ2-5; D is ambiguous. V shed 4 bases and J shed 5 bases, with 14 bases lying between them. Germline CDR1 LNHDA, CDR2 SQIVND (reference sequence). The length of the CDR3 is 14 residues. The CDR3 DNA is TGTGCCAGTAGTAATATCGCTTCTGGGGAGACCCAGTACTTC. Its translation is CASSNIASGETQYF.

V gene TRBV9 combines with J gene TRBJ1-4, with a possible D match to TRBD1 (5 bases). V was shortened by 4 bases and J by 5 bases, with 21 bases between the two germline ends. Germline V gene sequence: CDR1 SGDLS, CDR2 YYNGEE. The CDR3 contains 17 residues. The CDR3 DNA is TGTGCCAGCAGCCCCGCCCCTAAGGGGCGCGGGAATGAAAAACTGTTTTTT. Residues: CASSPAPKGRGNEKLFF.

The chain couples TRBV7-2 to TRBJ2-6, with D tentatively TRBD2 (5 bases). The V end was cut by 10 bases, the J end by 0 bases, with 19 bases between. CDR1 is SGHTA and CDR2 is FQGNSA in the germline V gene. The CDR3 extends over 17 amino acids. The CDR3 nucleotides are TGTGCCACCCCTGAGGCAGGTGGGAGCTCTGGGGCCAACGTCCTGACTTTC. Amino acid sequence: CATPEAGGSSGANVLTF.

The J gene is TRBJ1-2, the V gene TRBV28, with D unclear. CDR3 length: 12 residues. The germline V gene has CDR1 MDHEN and CDR2 SYDVKM. V was clipped by 2 bases and J by 4 bases, with 5 bases between them. CDR3 protein: CASSLPRYGYTF. The CDR3 DNA is TGTGCCAGCAGTTTACCCCGCTATGGCTACACCTTC.

The chain uses TRBV30 and TRBJ1-5; possible D gene TRBD1, 5 bases. Trimming took off 2 bases at V and 6 bases at J, with 14 bases between the two ends. This CDR3 region has 14 residues. Germline V lookup: CDR1 GTSNPN, CDR2 SVGIG (reference sequence). The CDR3 spells CAWSISGRTQPQHF. CDR3 DNA sequence: TGTGCCTGGAGTATCTCAGGGCGGACTCAGCCCCAGCATTTT.

V and J are TRBV5-1 and TRBJ1-2; no reliable D call. This CDR3 is built from 14 residues. Between the trimmed V and J ends, which lost 0 bases and 7 bases, there was a span of 13 bases. Germline CDR1 and CDR2: SGHRS and YFSETQ. The CDR3 is CASSLAVGDRGYTF. DNA for the CDR3: TGCGCCAGCAGCTTGGCCGTCGGGGATCGTGGCTACACCTTC.

The J gene is TRBJ1-5, the V gene TRBV6-1; no clear D. Germline V gene data show CDR1 as MNHNS and CDR2 as SASEGT. The CDR3 consists of 13 residues. Trimming removed 7 bases from V and 4 bases from J, with 11 bases in between. The CDR3: CASKVGQNQPQHF. The CDR3 bases are TGTGCCAGCAAGGTAGGGCAAAATCAGCCCCAGCATTTT.

The V gene is TRBV15, the J gene TRBJ1-2, with TRBD1 as a possible D gene (6 bases). The CDR3 loop spans 14 amino acids. V was cut by 6 bases and J by 1 base, with 12 bases left in between. CDR1 and CDR2 (germline): LNHNV, YYDKDF (reference sequence). CDR3 sequence: CATSMRGINYGYTF. CDR3 bases: TGTGCCACCAGTATGAGGGGGATTAACTATGGCTACACCTTC.

This sequence joins TRBV10-2 and TRBJ1-1, with a tentative D call TRBD1 (6 bases). From germline, CDR1 is WSHSY and CDR2 SAAADI. Trimming pared 6 bases from V and 5 bases from J, leaving 10 bases between. The CDR3 loop spans 12 amino acids. The DNA of the CDR3 is TGCGCCAGCAGGGACCAGGGGACTGAAGCTTTCTTT. Translation: CASRDQGTEAFF.

This chain uses TRBV4-1 with TRBJ2-3, with 8 bases matching TRBD2. This CDR3 spans 16 amino acids. Per germline, CDR1 MGHRA and CDR2 YSYEKL. The J segment lost 9 bases and the V segment lost 6 bases, leaving 17 bases of the junction unmatched. Here the CDR3 DNA reads TGCGCCAGCAGGGCCCCTACTAGCGGCGCATGGGGGACGCAGTATTTT. Encoded protein: CASRAPTSGAWGTQYF.

The J gene is TRBJ2-7, the V gene TRBV2; no clear D gene. The CDR3 is made up of 11 amino acids. Germline-derived CDR1 and CDR2 are SNHLY and FYNNEI. The ends were cut back, 6 bases at V and 3 bases at J, with 6 bases in the middle. CDR3 DNA: TGTGCCAGCAGGGGCATCTACGAGCAGTACTTC. Translated: CASRGIYEQYF.

V usage is TRBV7-2 and J usage is TRBJ1-2, with 8 bases lining up with TRBD1. CDR1 and CDR2 (germline): SGHTA, FQGNSA. CDR3 length: 14 residues. V dropped 1 base and J dropped 8; count of bases not matched to a gene: 6. CDR3 DNA: TGTGCCAGCAGCTTAGATGGGACAGGCCGAGGCTACACCTTC. Protein product: CASSLDGTGRGYTF.

The J gene is TRBJ2-5, the V gene TRBV6-1; the match to TRBD1 covers 9 bases. Trimming took 1 base from V and 5 from J; bases not matched to a gene: 8. Looked up from germline, CDR1 is MNHNS and CDR2 is SASEGT. The CDR3 is 16 amino acids. The CDR3: CASSEGTGTGIETQYF. The DNA of the CDR3 is TGTGCCAGCAGTGAAGGTACCGGGACAGGGATCGAGACCCAGTACTTC.

The chain uses TRBV6-5 and TRBJ2-6; D call uncertain. Trimming cost V 0 bases and J 0 bases, with 3 bases left between them. CDR1 is MNHEY, CDR2 SVGAGI, per germline. The CDR3 is made up of 15 amino acids. CDR3 sequence (DNA): TGTGCCAGCAGTTACTCGAGCTCTGGGGCCAACGTCCTGACTTTC. Residues: CASSYSSSGANVLTF.

This rearrangement joins TRBV2 to TRBJ1-1, with TRBD1 matching 7 bases. There are 13 residues in the CDR3. Germline CDR1 is SNHLY and CDR2 is FYNNEI. CDR3 DNA: TGTGCGAAGGCAGGGGGGCTGAACACTGAAGCTTTCTTT. This gives the protein CAKAGGLNTEAFF.

The chain uses TRBV5-1 and TRBJ1-5, with D possibly being TRBD1 (5 bases). Germline CDR1 SGHRS, CDR2 YFSETQ. This CDR3 spans 14 amino acids. V was pared by 4 bases and J by 0 bases, with 8 bases between. The CDR3 sequence is CASSRDGSNQPQHF. Written as DNA, the CDR3 is TGCGCCAGCAGCAGGGACGGTAGCAATCAGCCCCAGCATTTT.

This clone occurred a few times. The chain employs TRBV5-4 and TRBJ2-7, with 8 bases matching TRBD1. This CDR3 contains 14 residues. After removal of 3 bases from V and 1 base from J, the junction contained 3 bases not matched to a gene. CDR1 is SGHNT and CDR2 is YYREEE in the germline V gene (reference sequence). In DNA, the CDR3 is TGTGCCAGCAGCTCGGGACAGGATTCCTACGAGCAGTACTTC. Protein: CASSSGQDSYEQYF.

The DNA of the CDR3 is TGTGCCAGCTCATACGCACTAGCGGGGATCAATGAGCAGTTCTTC. Its protein product is CASSYALAGINEQFF. This chain connects TRBV18 to TRBJ2-1, with 10 bases that match TRBD2. The germline V gene encodes CDR1 KGHSH and CDR2 LQKENI. This CDR3 is 15 amino acids long. V was clipped by 5 bases and J by 6 bases; unmatched bases: 7.

CDR3 residues: CASTGGQVGDTQYF. The CDR3 DNA sequence: TGTGCCAGCACAGGGGGACAGGTGGGAGATACGCAGTATTTT. J is TRBJ2-3 and V is TRBV2; the match to TRBD1 covers 8 bases. The CDR3 runs 14 residues. The germline gives CDR1 SNHLY, CDR2 FYNNEI. Unmatched junction bases numbered 8, after V lost 7 bases and J lost 5 bases.

J is TRBJ1-6 and V is TRBV5-4; the D is unclear. CDR3 size: 13 residues. Germline V lookup: CDR1 SGHNT, CDR2 YYREEE (reference sequence). V dropped 4 bases and J dropped 7 bases, with 9 bases sitting between them. The CDR3 spells CASSPQENSPLHF. DNA for the CDR3: TGTGCCAGCAGCCCCCAAGAGAATTCACCCCTCCACTTT.